This TCR beta chain emerged from a study of somatic mutations in cytotoxic T cells in rheumatoid arthritis. Sequencing used immunoSEQ multiplex PCR; TCRdb keeps in-frame clones, though not all of them. The sample lists some 30,000 clones, 85% to 90% occurring once. The investigators isolated CD4+ and CD8+ cells by positive magnetic bead selection and checked their purity by flow cytometry. The length of the CDR3 is 10 residues. From germline, CDR1 is DFQATT and CDR2 SNEGSKA (reference sequence). The V end was cut by 4 bases, the J end by 7 bases, with 5 bases between. This rearrangement joins TRBV20-1 to TRBJ2-1, with unresolved D. The clonotype originates from an adult with rheumatoid arthritis. The material sequenced was CD8+ T cells sorted from blood. The CDR3 DNA reads as TGCAGTGCTATATGGAATGAGCAGTTCTTC. Translating gives CSAIWNEQFF.